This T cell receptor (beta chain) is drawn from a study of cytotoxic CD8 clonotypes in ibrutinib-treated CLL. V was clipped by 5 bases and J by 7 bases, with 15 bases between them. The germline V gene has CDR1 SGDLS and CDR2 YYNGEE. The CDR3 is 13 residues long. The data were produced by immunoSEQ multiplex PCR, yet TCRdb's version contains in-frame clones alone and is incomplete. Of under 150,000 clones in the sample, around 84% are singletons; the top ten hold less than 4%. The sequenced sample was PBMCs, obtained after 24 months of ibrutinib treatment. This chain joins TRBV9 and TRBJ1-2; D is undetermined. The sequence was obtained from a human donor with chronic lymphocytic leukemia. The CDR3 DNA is TGTGCCAGCAGAAGAGGCGGGTCCGGTGGCTACACCTTC. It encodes CASRRGGSGGYTF.